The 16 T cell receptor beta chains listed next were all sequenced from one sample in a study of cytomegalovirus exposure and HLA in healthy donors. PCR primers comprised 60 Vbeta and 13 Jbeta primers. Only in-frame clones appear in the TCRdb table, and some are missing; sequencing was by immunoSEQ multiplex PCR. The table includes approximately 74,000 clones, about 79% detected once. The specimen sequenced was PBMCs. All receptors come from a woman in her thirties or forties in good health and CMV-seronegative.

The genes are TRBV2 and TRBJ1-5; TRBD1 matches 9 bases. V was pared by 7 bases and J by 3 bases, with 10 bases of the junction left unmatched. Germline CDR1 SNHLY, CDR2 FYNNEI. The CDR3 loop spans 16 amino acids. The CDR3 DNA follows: TGTGCCAGCATGTCACAGGGGGCACACAACAATCAGCCCCAGCATTTT. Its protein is CASMSQGAHNNQPQHF.

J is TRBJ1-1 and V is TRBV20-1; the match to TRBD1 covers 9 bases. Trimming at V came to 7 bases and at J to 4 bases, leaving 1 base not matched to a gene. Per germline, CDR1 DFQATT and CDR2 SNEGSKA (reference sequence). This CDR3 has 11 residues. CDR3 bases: TGCAGTGGACAGGGGGGCACTGAAGCTTTCTTT. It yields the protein CSGQGGTEAFF.

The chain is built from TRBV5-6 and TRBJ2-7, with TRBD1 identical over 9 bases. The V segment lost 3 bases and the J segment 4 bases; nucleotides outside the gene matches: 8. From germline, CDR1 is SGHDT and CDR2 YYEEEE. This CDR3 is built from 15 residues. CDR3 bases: TGTGCCAGCAGCTCCCGAGACAGGGGGGTGTACGAGCAGTACTTC. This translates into CASSSRDRGVYEQYF.

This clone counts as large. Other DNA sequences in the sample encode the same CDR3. The CDR3 loop reads CASSELRGGASDEQFF. The CDR3 coding sequence is TGTGCCAGCAGTGAACTCCGCGGGGGGGCTTCGGATGAGCAGTTCTTC. This chain uses TRBV6-1 with TRBJ2-1; TRBD2 matches 9 bases. The CDR3 sequence is 16 residues long. Trimming at V came to 2 bases and at J to 8 bases, leaving 10 bases not matched to a gene. Germline values: CDR1 MNHNS, CDR2 SASEGT.

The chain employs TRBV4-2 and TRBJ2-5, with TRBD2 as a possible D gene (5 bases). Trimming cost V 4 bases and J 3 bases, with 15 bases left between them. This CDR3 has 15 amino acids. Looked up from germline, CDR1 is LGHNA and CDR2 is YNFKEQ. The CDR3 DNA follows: TGTGCCAGCAGCCCCTACTGGCGGGCAGAAGAGACCCAGTACTTC. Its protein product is CASSPYWRAEETQYF.

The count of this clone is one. For the CDR3, the DNA is TGTGCCAGCAGCTCGCCTCCAGTTGAGACCCAGTACTTC. This gives the protein CASSSPPVETQYF. The rearrangement links TRBV7-9 to TRBJ2-5, with D hard to call. Germline assignment: CDR1 SEHNR and CDR2 FQNEAQ (reference sequence). Trimming removed 4 bases from V and 5 bases from J, with 11 bases in between. The CDR3 totals 13 residues.

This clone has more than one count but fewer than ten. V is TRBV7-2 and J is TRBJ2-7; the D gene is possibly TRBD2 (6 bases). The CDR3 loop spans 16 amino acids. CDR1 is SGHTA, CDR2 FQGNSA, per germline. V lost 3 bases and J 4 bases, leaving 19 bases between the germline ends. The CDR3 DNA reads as TGTGCCAGCAGCTTGGATGGGGGGATTGTAGCATACGAGCAGTACTTC. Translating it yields CASSLDGGIVAYEQYF.

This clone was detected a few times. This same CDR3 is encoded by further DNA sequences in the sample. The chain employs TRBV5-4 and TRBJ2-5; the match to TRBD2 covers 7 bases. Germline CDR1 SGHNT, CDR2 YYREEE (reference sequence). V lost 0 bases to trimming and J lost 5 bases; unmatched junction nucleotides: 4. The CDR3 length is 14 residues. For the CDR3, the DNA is TGTGCCAGCAGCTTGGCGGGGGGAGGGGAGACCCAGTACTTC. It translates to CASSLAGGGETQYF.

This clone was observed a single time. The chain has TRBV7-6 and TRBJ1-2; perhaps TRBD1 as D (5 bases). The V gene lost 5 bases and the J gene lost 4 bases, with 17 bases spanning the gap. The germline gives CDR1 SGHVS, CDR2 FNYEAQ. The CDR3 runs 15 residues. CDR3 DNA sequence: TGTGCCAGCAGCCCCCGGGGGAGAAACGGCTATGGCTACACCTTC. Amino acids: CASSPRGRNGYGYTF. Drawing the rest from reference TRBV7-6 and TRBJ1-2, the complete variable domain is GAGVSQSPRYKVTKRGQDVALRCDPISGHVSLYWYRQALGQGPEFLTYFNYEAQQDKSGLPNDRFSAERPEGSISTLTIQRTEQRDSAMYRCASSPRGRNGYGYTFGSGTRLTVV.

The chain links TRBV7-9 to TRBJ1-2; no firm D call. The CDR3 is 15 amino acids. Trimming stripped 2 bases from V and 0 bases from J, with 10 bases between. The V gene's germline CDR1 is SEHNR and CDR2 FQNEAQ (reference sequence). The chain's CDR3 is CASSLNSLSNYGYTF. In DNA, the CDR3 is TGTGCCAGCAGCTTAAACAGCCTCTCTAACTATGGCTACACCTTC.

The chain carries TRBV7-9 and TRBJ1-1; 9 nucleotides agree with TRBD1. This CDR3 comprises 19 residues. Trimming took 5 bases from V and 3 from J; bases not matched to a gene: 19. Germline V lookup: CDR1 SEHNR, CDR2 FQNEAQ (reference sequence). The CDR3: CASSPHPRLGQGVYTEAFF. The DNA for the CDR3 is TGTGCCAGCAGCCCTCACCCGCGTCTGGGACAGGGAGTATACACTGAAGCTTTCTTT. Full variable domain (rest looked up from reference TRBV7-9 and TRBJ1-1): DTGVSQNPRHKITKRGQNVTFRCDPISEHNRLYWYRQTLGQGPEFLTYFQNEAQLEKSRLLSDRFSAERPKGSFSTLEIQRTEQGDSAMYLCASSPHPRLGQGVYTEAFFGQGTRLTVV.

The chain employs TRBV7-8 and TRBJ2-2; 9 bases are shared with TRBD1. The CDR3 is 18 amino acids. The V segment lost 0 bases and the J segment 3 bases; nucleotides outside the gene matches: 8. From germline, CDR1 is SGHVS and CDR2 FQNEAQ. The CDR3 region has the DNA TGTGCCAGCAGCTTAGCACTCGAGACAGGGGGGGACACCGGGGAGCTGTTTTTT. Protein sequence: CASSLALETGGDTGELFF.

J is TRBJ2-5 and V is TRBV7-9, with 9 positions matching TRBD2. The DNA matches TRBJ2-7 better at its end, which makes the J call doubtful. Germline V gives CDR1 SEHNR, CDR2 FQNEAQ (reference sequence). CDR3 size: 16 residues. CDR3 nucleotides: TGTGCCAGCAGCCACCCCCGGCTAGCGGGGACCTACGAGCAGTACTTC. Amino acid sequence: CASSHPRLAGTYEQYF.

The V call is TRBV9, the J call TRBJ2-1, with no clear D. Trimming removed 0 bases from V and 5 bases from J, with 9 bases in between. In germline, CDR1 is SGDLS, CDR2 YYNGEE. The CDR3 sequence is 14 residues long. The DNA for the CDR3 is TGTGCCAGCAGCGTAGGGCTGATAAACAATGAGCAGTTCTTC. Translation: CASSVGLINNEQFF.

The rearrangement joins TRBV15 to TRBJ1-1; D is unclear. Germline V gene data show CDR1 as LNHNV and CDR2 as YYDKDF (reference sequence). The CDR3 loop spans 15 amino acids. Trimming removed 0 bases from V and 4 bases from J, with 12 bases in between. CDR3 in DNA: TGTGCCACCAGCAGAGATTGGGAAGGGAGCACTGAAGCTTTCTTT. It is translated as CATSRDWEGSTEAFF.

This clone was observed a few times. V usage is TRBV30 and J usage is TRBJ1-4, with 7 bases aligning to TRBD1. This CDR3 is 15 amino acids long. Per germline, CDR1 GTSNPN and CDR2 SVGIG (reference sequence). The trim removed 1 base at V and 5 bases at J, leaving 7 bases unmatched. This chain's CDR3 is CAWSARQGTNEKLFF. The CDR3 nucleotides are TGTGCCTGGAGTGCGAGACAGGGAACAAATGAAAAACTGTTTTTT.